This T cell receptor (beta chain) stems from a study of control samples from healthy donors and cancer patients. The protocol was immunoSEQ multiplex PCR, while the TCRdb copy is restricted to in-frame clones and leaves out a portion. The sample lists over 85,000 clones; 70% to 90% were seen once. The germline V gene encodes CDR1 LGHDT and CDR2 YNNKEL (reference sequence). The CDR3 length is 14 residues. Trimming left V 4 bases short and J 5 bases short, with 12 bases between. The sample was PBMCs. The receptor was derived from a woman aged 45-59 years with colorectal cancer. The chain is built from TRBV3-1 (or the pseudogene TRBV3-2) and TRBJ2-1; maybe TRBD1 (5 bases). CDR3 amino acids: CASSPGWLHNEQFF. The CDR3 DNA follows: TGTGCCAGCAGCCCAGGGTGGCTACACAATGAGCAGTTCTTC.